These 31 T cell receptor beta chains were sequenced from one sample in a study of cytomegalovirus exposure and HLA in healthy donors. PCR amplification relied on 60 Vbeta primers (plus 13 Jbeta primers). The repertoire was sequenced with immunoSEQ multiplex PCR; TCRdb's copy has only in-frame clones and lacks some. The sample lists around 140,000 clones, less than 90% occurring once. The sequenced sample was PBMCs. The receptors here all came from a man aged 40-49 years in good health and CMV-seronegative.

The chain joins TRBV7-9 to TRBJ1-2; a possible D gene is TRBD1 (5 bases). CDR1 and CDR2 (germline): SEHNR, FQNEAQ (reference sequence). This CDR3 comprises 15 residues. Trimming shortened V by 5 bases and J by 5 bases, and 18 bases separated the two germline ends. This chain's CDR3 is CASSAPAGGPYGYTF. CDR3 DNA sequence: TGTGCCAGCAGCGCCCCTGCGGGGGGTCCGTATGGCTACACCTTC.

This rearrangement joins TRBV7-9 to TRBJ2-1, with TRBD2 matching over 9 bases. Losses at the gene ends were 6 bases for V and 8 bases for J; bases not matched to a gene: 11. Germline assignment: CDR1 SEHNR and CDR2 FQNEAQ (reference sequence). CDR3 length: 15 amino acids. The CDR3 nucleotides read TGTGCCAGCAGTCAGAGCGGGGGGTACTCGGATGAGCAGTTCTTC. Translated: CASSQSGGYSDEQFF. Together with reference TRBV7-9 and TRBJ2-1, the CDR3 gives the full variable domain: DTGVSQNPRHKITKRGQNVTFRCDPISEHNRLYWYRQTLGQGPEFLTYFQNEAQLEKSRLLSDRFSAERPKGSFSTLEIQRTEQGDSAMYLCASSQSGGYSDEQFFGPGTRLTVL.

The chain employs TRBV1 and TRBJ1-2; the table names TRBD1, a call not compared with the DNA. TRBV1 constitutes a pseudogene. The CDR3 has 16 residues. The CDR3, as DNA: TGCACCAGCAGCCAACGAAGGGGGATCCCCCGTTGGGGCTACACCTTC. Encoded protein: CTSSQRRGIPRWGYTF.

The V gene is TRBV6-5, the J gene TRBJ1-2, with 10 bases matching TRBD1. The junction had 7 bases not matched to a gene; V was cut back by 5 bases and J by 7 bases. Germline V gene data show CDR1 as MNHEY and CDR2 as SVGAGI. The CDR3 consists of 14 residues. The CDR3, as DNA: TGTGCCAGCAGTCGGGGACAGGGGATCTCTGGCTACACCTTC. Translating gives CASSRGQGISGYTF.

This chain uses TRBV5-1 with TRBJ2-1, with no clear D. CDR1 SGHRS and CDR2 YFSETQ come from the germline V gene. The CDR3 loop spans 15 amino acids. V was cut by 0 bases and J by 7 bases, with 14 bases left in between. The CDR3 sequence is CASSLDDIAYNEQFF. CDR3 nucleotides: TGCGCCAGCAGCTTGGATGATATAGCATATAATGAGCAGTTCTTC.

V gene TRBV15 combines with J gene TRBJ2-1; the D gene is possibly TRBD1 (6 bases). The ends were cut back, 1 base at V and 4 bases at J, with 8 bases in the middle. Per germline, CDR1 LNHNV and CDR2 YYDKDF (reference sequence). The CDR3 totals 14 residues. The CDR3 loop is CATSRGTAYNEQFF. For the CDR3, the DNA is TGTGCCACCAGCAGAGGGACAGCTTACAATGAGCAGTTCTTC. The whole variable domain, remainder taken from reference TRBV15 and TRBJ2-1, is DAMVIQNPRYQVTQFGKPVTLSCSQTLNHNVMYWYQQKSSQAPKLLFHYYDKDFNNEADTPDNFQSRRPNTSFCFLDIRSPGLGDTAMYLCATSRGTAYNEQFFGPGTRLTVL.

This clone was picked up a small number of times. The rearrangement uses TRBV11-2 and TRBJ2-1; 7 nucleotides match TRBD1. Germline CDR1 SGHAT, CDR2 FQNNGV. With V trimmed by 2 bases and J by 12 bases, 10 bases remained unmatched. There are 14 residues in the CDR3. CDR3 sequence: CASSLIGGSFGQFF. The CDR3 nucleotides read TGTGCCAGCAGCTTAATAGGGGGCAGCTTCGGGCAGTTCTTC.

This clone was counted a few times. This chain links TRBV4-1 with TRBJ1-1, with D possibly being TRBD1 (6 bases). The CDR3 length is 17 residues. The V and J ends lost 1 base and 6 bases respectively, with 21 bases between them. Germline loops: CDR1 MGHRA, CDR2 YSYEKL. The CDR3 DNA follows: TGCGCCAGCAGCCAAGGAATTCAGATGGCAGGGGAAGCTGAAGCTTTCTTT. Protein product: CASSQGIQMAGEAEAFF.

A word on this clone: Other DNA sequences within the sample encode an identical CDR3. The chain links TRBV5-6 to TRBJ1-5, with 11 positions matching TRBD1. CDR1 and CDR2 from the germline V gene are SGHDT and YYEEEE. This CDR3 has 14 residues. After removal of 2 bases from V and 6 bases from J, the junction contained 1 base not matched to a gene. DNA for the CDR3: TGTGCCAGCAGCTTCGGGACAGGGGGTCAGCCCCAGCATTTT. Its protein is CASSFGTGGQPQHF. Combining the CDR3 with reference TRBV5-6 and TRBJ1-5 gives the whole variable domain DAGVTQSPTHLIKTRGQQVTLRCSPKSGHDTVSWYQQALGQGPQFIFQYYEEEERQRGNFPDRFSGHQFPNYSSELNVNALLLGDSALYLCASSFGTGGQPQHFGDGTRLSIL.

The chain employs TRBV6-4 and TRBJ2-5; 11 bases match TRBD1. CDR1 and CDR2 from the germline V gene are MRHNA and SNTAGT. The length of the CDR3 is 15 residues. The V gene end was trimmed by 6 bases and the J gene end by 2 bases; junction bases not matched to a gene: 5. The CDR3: CASRADRGRQETQYF. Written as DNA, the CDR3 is TGTGCCAGCAGGGCGGACAGGGGGCGTCAAGAGACCCAGTACTTC.

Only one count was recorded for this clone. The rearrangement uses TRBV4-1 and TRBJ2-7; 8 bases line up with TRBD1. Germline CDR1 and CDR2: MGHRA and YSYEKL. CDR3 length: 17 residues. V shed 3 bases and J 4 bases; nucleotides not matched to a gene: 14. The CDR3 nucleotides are TGCGCCAGCAGCCAGGCTAAAGTCCGTGACAGGGGTTACGAGCAGTACTTC. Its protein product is CASSQAKVRDRGYEQYF.

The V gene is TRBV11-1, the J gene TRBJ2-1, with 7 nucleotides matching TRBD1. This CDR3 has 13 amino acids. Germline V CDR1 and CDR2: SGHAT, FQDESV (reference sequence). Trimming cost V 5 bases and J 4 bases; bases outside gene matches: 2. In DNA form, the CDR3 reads TGTGCCAGCAGCCTGGGACAGTACAATGAGCAGTTCTTC. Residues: CASSLGQYNEQFF.

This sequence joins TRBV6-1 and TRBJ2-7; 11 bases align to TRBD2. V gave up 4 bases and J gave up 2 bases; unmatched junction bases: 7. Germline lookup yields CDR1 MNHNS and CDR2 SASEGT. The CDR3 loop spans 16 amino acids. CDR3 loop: CASSVSGTSGAYEQYF. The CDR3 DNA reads TGTGCCAGCAGTGTATCGGGGACTAGCGGAGCCTACGAGCAGTACTTC.

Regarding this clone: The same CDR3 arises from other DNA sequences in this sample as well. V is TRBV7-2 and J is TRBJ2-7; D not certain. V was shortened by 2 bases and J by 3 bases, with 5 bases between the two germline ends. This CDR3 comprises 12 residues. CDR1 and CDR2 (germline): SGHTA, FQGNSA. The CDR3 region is CASSLNGYEQYF. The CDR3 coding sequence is TGTGCCAGCAGCTTAAACGGCTACGAGCAGTACTTC.

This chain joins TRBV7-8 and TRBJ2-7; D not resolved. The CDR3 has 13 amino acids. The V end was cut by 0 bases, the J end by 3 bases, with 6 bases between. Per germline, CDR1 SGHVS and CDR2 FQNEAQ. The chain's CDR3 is CASSLAPDYEQYF. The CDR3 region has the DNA TGTGCCAGCAGCTTAGCGCCAGACTACGAGCAGTACTTC. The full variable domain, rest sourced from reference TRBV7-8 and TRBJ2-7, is GAGVSQSPRYKVAKRGQDVALRCDPISGHVSLFWYQQALGQGPEFLTYFQNEAQLDKSGLPSDRFFAERPEGSVSTLKIQRTQQEDSAVYLCASSLAPDYEQYFGPGTRLTVT.

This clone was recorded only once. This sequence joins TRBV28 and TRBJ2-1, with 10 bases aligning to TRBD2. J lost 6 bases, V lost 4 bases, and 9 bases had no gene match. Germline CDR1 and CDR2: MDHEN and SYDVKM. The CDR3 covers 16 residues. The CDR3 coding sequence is TGTGCCAGCAGTTCATATCTAGCGGGAGTAGTCAATGAGCAGTTCTTC. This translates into CASSSYLAGVVNEQFF. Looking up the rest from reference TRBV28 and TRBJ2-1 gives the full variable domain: DVKVTQSSRYLVKRTGEKVFLECVQDMDHENMFWYRQDPGLGLRLIYFSYDVKMKEKGDIPEGYSVSREKKERFSLILESASTNQTSMYLCASSSYLAGVVNEQFFGPGTRLTVL.

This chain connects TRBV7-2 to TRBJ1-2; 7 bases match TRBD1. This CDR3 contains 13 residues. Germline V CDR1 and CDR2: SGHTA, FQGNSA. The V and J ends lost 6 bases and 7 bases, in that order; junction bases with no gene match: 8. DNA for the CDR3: TGTGCCAGCAGGGAGACAGGGCGGGGTGGCTACACCTTC. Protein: CASRETGRGGYTF. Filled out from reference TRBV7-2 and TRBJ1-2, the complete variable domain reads GAGVSQSPSNKVTEKGKDVELRCDPISGHTALYWYRQSLGQGLEFLIYFQGNSAPDKSGLPSDRFSAERTGGSVSTLTIQRTQQEDSAVYLCASRETGRGGYTFGSGTRLTVV.

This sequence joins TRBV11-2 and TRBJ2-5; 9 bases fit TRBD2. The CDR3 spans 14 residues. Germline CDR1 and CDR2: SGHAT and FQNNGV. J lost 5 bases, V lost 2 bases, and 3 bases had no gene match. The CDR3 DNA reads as TGTGCCAGCAGCTTAAAGCGGGAGGTCGAGACCCAGTACTTC. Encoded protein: CASSLKREVETQYF.

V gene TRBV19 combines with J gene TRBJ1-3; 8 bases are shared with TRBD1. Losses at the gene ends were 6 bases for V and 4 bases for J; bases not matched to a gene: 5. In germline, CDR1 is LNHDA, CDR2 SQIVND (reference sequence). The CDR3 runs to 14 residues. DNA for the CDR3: TGTGCCAGTAGCATGGGGACAGGAGGAAACACCATATATTTT. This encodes CASSMGTGGNTIYF.

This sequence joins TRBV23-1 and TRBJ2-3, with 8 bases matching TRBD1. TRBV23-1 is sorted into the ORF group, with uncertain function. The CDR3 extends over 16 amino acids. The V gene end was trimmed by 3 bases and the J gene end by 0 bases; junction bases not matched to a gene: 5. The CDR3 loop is CASSHFRDRSTDTQYF. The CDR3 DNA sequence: TGCGCCAGCAGTCACTTTCGGGACAGGAGCACAGATACGCAGTATTTT.

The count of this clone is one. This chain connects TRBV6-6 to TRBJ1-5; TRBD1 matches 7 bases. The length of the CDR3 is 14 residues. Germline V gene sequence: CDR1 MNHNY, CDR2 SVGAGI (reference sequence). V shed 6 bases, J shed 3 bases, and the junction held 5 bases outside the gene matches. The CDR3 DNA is TGTGCCAGCAGGGGACAGCGGTACAATCAGCCCCAGCATTTT. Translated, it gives CASRGQRYNQPQHF.

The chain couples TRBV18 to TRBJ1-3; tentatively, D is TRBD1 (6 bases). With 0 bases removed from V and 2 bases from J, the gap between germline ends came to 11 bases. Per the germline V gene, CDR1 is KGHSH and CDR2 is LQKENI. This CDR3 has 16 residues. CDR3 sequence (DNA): TGTGCCAGCTCACCACCGGTGGACAGCGCTGGAAACACCATATATTTT. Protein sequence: CASSPPVDSAGNTIYF.

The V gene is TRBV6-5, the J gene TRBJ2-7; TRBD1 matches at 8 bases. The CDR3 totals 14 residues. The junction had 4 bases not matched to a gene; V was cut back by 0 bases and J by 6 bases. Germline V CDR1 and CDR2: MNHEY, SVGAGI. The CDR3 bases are TGTGCCAGCAGTTACTCTGGACAGGGTGGCGAGCAGTACTTC. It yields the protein CASSYSGQGGEQYF.

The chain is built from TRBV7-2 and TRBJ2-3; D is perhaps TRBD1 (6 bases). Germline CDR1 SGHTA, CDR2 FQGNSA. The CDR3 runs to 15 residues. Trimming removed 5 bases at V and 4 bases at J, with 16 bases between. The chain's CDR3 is CASSLTGLGADTQYF. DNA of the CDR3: TGTGCCAGCAGCCTAACAGGGTTGGGGGCAGATACGCAGTATTTT.

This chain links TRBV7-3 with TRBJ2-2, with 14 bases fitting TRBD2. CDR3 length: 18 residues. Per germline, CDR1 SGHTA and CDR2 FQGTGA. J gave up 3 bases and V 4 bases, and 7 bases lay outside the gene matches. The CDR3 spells CASSSGLAGVWDTGELFF. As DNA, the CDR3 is TGTGCCAGCAGCTCGGGACTAGCGGGAGTGTGGGACACCGGGGAGCTGTTTTTT.

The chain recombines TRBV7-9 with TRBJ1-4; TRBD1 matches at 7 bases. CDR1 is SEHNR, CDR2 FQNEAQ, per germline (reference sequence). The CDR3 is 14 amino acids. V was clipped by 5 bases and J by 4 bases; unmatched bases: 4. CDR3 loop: CASSRQGLNEKLFF. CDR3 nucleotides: TGTGCCAGCAGCCGACAGGGCCTTAATGAAAAACTGTTTTTT.

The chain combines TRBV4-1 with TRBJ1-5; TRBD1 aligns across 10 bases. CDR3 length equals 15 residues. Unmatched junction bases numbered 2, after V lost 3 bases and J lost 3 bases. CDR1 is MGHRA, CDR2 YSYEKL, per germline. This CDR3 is CASSQGTGVNQPQHF. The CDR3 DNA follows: TGCGCCAGCAGCCAGGGGACAGGGGTCAATCAGCCCCAGCATTTT.

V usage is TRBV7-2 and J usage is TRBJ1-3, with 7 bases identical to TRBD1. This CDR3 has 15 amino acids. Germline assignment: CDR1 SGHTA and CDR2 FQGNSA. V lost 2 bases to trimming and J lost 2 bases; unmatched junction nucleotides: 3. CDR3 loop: CASSLFGTAGNTIYF. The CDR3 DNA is TGTGCCAGCAGCTTATTTGGGACAGCTGGAAACACCATATATTTT.

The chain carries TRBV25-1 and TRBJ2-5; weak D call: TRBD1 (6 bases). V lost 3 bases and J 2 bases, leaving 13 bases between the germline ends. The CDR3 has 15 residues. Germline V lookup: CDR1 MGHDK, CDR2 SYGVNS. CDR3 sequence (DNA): TGTGCCAGCAGTGATTTTGGGGGCAGACAAGAGACCCAGTACTTC. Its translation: CASSDFGGRQETQYF.

The CDR3 sequence is CASSDSTKYEQYF. CDR3 bases: TGTGCCAGCAGTGACTCGACAAAATACGAGCAGTACTTC. The V call is TRBV6-4, the J call TRBJ2-7, with D unresolved. V was trimmed by 0 bases and J by 4 bases, leaving 7 bases between them. CDR3 size: 13 residues. The germline gives CDR1 MRHNA, CDR2 SNTAGT.

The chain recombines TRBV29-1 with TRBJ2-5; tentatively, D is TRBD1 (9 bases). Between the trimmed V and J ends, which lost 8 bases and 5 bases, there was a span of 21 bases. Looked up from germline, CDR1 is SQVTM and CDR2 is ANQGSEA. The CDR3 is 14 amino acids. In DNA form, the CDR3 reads TGCAGCACAGCGGGGGACAGGGTGGACGAGACCCAGTACTTC. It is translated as CSTAGDRVDETQYF.